The T cell receptor beta chain described here comes from a study of CD8+CD57+ T cells in acquired aplastic anemia. In the study overall: Sorted CD4+ and CD8+ cells gave an average of approximately 3.4 ug of DNA.

Template material for TCR beta VDJ and CDR3 profiling consisted of genomic DNA. TCRdb re-derived calls from the reads in MiXCR, one entry per CDR3 protein. The sample lists about 200,000 distinct CDR3 sequences, approximately 65% seen once, with roughly 61% in the top ten. Patients chosen for sequencing had CD8+CD57+ cells that had expanded, as shown by flow cytometry. V lost 1 base to trimming and J lost 2 bases; unmatched junction nucleotides: 7. CDR3 length equals 18 residues. CDR1 and CDR2 (germline): SEHNR, FQNEAQ (reference sequence). V and J are TRBV7-9 and TRBJ2-5; 13 bases fit TRBD2. This receptor was identified in a human donor with aplastic anemia. The sequenced material came from sorted CD4+, CD8+, or CD8+CD57+ T cells (not recorded which) from PBMCs. CDR3 sequence: CASSLGTSGRAWQETQYF. As DNA, the CDR3 is TGTGCCAGCAGCTTAGGAACTAGCGGGAGGGCCTGGCAAGAGACCCAGTACTTC. The full variable domain, rest sourced from reference TRBV7-9 and TRBJ2-5, is DTGVSQNPRHKITKRGQNVTFRCDPISEHNRLYWYRQTLGQGPEFLTYFQNEAQLEKSRLLSDRFSAERPKGSFSTLEIQRTEQGDSAMYLCASSLGTSGRAWQETQYFGPGTRLLVL.